The 13 T cell receptor beta chains presented below share a single source sample, sequenced in a study of vaccination effects on CD4 cells after COVID-19. TCRdb's table, derived via immunoSEQ multiplex PCR, lists solely in-frame clones and lacks some. The data contain under 40,000 clones, roughly 70% of them singletons. Researchers isolated CD4+ T cells once about eleven days of culture had elapsed. These receptors' antigens are unknown. This material consisted of CD4+ T cells from PBMCs cultured without peptide, taken before COVID-19 vaccination. All receptors come from a human donor who received a COVID-19 vaccine.

V gene TRBV6-5 combines with J gene TRBJ2-7, with D unresolved. The CDR3 runs to 13 residues. The germline CDR1 and CDR2 sequences are MNHEY and SVGAGI. Trimming left V 8 bases short and J 0 bases short, with 11 bases between. DNA for the CDR3: TGTGCCAGCCGAACACCGGGCTCCTACGAGCAGTACTTC. It is translated as CASRTPGSYEQYF.

This clone was picked up a small number of times. The chain employs TRBV5-1 and TRBJ2-5; no reliable D call. V gave up 1 base and J gave up 0 bases, with 10 bases separating them. The CDR3 contains 15 residues. From germline, CDR1 is SGHRS and CDR2 YFSETQ. The CDR3: CASSLWSLNQETQYF. CDR3 in DNA: TGCGCCAGCAGCTTGTGGTCACTGAACCAAGAGACCCAGTACTTC.

CDR3 DNA: TGTGCTAGTGGTTGGAACTCAGTCACAGATACGCAGTATTTT. Protein: CASGWNSVTDTQYF. This rearrangement joins TRBV12-5 to TRBJ2-3; D gene unclear. The CDR3 sequence is 14 residues long. Trimming cost V 4 bases and J 2 bases, with 10 bases left between them. Germline assignment: CDR1 LGHNT and CDR2 FRNRAP.

Turning to this clone: Relative to the germline gene, one junction end is altered; a read error may explain this. This sequence joins TRBV5-1 and TRBJ2-7; D possibly corresponds to TRBD2 (6 bases). The germline gives CDR1 SGHRS, CDR2 YFSETQ. The CDR3 sequence is 13 residues long. The CDR3 loop is CASSFTSSNEQYF. CDR3 bases: TGCGCCAGCAGCTTCACTAGCTCCAACGAGCAGTACTTC.

The chain joins TRBV18 to TRBJ1-1; 7 bases are a match to TRBD1. Looked up from germline, CDR1 is KGHSH and CDR2 is LQKENI. V trimming: 3 bases; J trimming: 1 base; junction bases outside the gene matches: 5. The CDR3 has 15 residues. CDR3 bases: TGTGCCAGCTCACCCGGGGACAGAGAGAACACTGAAGCTTTCTTT. It specifies CASSPGDRENTEAFF.

This clone was picked up a small number of times. The chain links TRBV4-1 to TRBJ2-2; D unclear. Trimming took 3 bases from V and 3 from J, leaving 2 bases between them. This CDR3 spans 12 amino acids. CDR1 and CDR2 (germline): MGHRA, YSYEKL. The CDR3 reads CASSHYTGELFF. The CDR3 DNA is TGCGCCAGCAGCCATTACACCGGGGAGCTGTTTTTT.

This chain links TRBV6-5 with TRBJ1-4; D gene uncertain. V lost 7 bases, J lost 6 bases, and 15 bases lay in between. The CDR3 covers 14 residues. Germline lookup yields CDR1 MNHEY and CDR2 SVGAGI. The CDR3 spells CASTEGGYDEKLFF. CDR3 DNA sequence: TGTGCCAGCACCGAAGGAGGGTACGATGAAAAACTGTTTTTT.

This clone was detected a few times. This chain links TRBV5-1 with TRBJ1-1; tentatively, D is TRBD1 (5 bases). The V gene lost 1 base and the J gene lost 8 bases, with 15 bases spanning the gap. CDR1 is SGHRS, CDR2 YFSETQ, per germline. This CDR3 spans 14 amino acids. CDR3 bases: TGCGCCAGCAGCTTGTCTCAGGGCACGGGGGAAGCTTTCTTT. Residues: CASSLSQGTGEAFF.

This clone has more than one count but fewer than ten. The chain combines TRBV29-1 with TRBJ1-2; a weak D match, TRBD1 (6 bases). Trimming took off 4 bases at V and 4 bases at J, with 16 bases between the two ends. From germline, CDR1 is SQVTM and CDR2 ANQGSEA. This CDR3 spans 14 amino acids. The CDR3 sequence is CSVVGRGRSYGYTF. For the CDR3, the DNA is TGCAGCGTTGTTGGTCGGGGGCGCAGCTATGGCTACACCTTC.

The rearrangement joins TRBV29-1 to TRBJ1-2, with D perhaps matching TRBD1 (5 bases). There are 13 residues in the CDR3. The germline V and J ends were trimmed by 7 bases and 4 bases, with 16 bases remaining between them. The germline gives CDR1 SQVTM, CDR2 ANQGSEA. CDR3 sequence reads: CSGGTSQAYGYTF. CDR3 sequence (DNA): TGCAGCGGAGGGACTTCCCAGGCCTATGGCTACACCTTC.

V and J are TRBV14 and TRBJ1-1, with no clear D. CDR1 and CDR2 from the germline V gene are SGHDN and FVKESK. CDR3 size: 14 residues. V lost 4 bases and J 1 base, leaving 10 bases between the germline ends. The CDR3 sequence: CASSPLGGNTEAFF. The CDR3 coding sequence is TGTGCCAGCAGCCCCCTCGGCGGGAACACTGAAGCTTTCTTT.

This rearrangement joins TRBV11-2 to TRBJ2-2; D may be TRBD2 (5 bases). CDR1 is SGHAT and CDR2 is FQNNGV in the germline V gene. This CDR3 contains 14 residues. V gave up 2 bases and J gave up 7 bases, with 11 bases separating them. CDR3 sequence: CASSLRRQDGELFF. CDR3 bases: TGTGCCAGCAGCTTACGGAGGCAGGACGGGGAGCTGTTTTTT.

This clone was observed a handful of times. The CDR3 bases are TGTGCCAGCAGCCAAGTGCGACAGAGGGGCACTGAAGCTTTCTTT. Protein: CASSQVRQRGTEAFF. The V and J genes are TRBV3-1 (or the pseudogene TRBV3-2) and TRBJ1-1; TRBD1 is a possible D gene (5 bases). CDR3 length: 15 amino acids. V lost 1 base to trimming and J lost 4 bases, with 13 bases between them. The germline V gene has CDR1 LGHDT and CDR2 YNNKEL (reference sequence).